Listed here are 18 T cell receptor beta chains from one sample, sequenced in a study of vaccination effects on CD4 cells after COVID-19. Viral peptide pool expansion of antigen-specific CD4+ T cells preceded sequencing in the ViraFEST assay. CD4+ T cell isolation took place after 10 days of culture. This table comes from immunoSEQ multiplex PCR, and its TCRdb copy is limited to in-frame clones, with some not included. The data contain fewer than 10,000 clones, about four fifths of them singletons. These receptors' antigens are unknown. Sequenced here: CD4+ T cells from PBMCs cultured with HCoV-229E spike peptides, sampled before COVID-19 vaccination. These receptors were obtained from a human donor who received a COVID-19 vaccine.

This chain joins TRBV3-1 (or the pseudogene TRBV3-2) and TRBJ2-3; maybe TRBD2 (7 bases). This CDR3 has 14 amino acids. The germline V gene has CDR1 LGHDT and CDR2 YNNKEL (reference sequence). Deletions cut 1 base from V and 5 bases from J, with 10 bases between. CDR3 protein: CASSQGGGGDTQYF. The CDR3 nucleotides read TGTGCCAGCAGCCAAGGAGGGGGGGGAGATACGCAGTATTTT.

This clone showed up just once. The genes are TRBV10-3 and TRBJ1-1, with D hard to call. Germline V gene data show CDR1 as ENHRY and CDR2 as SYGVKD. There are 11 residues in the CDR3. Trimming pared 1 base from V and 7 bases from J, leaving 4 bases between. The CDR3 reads CAISELGEAFF. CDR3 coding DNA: TGTGCCATCAGTGAGTTGGGTGAAGCTTTCTTT.

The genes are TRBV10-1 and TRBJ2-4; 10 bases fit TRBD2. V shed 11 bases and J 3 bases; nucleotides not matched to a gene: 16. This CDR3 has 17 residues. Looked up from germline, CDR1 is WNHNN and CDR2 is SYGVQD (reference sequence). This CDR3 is CAGHDPLAGEGKNIQYF. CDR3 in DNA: TGCGCCGGACATGATCCGCTAGCGGGAGAGGGCAAAAACATTCAGTACTTC.

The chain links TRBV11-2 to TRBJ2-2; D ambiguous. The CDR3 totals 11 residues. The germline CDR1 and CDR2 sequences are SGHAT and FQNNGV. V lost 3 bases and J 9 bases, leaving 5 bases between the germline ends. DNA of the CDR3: TGTGCCAGCAGCTTTCGTAGGGAGCTGTTTTTT. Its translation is CASSFRRELFF.

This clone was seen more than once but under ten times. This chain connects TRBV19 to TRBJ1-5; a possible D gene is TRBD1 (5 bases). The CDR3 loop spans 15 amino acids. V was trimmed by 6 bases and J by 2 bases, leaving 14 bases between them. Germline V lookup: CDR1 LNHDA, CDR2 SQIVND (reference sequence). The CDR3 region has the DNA TGTGCCAGTAGGGGAAATGGGGCCGGCAATCAGCCCCAGCATTTT. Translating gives CASRGNGAGNQPQHF.

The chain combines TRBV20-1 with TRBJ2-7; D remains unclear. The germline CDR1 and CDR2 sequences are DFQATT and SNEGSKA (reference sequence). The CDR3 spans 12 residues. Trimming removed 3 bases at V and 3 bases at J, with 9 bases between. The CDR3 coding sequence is TGCAGTGCTAGTTCGCGGCGCTACGAGCAGTACTTC. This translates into CSASSRRYEQYF.

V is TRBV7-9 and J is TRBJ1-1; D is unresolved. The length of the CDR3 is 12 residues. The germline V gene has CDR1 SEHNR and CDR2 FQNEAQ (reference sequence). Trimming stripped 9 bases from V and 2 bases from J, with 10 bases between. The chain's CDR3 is CASSSQNTEAFF. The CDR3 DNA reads TGTGCCAGTTCATCCCAAAACACTGAAGCTTTCTTT.

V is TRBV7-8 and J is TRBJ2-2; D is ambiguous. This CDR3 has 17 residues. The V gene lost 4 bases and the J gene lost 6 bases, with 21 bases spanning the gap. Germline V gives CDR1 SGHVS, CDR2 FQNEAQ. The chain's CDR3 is CASSSRRLGLGAGELFF. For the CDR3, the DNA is TGTGCCAGCAGCTCCCGAAGGTTAGGGCTGGGTGCCGGGGAGCTGTTTTTT. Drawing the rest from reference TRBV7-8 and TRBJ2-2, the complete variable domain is GAGVSQSPRYKVAKRGQDVALRCDPISGHVSLFWYQQALGQGPEFLTYFQNEAQLDKSGLPSDRFFAERPEGSVSTLKIQRTQQEDSAVYLCASSSRRLGLGAGELFFGEGSRLTVL.

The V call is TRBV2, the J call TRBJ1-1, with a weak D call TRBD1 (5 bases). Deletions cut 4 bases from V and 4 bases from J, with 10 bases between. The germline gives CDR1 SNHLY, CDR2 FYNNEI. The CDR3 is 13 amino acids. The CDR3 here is CASSAGEGTEAFF. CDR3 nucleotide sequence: TGTGCCAGCAGTGCGGGGGAGGGCACTGAAGCTTTCTTT.

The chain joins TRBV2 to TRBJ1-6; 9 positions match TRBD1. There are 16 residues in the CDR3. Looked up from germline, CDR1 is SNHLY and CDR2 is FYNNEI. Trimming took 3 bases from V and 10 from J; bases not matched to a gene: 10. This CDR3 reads CASSERGLGTGSPLHF. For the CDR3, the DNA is TGTGCCAGCAGTGAGAGGGGATTGGGGACAGGGTCACCCCTCCACTTT.

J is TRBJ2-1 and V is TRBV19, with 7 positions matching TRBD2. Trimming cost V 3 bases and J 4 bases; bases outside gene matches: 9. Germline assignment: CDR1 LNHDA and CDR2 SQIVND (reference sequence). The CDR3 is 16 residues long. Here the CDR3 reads CASSIPSGILYNEQFF. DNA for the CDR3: TGTGCCAGTAGTATTCCCAGCGGGATTCTATACAATGAGCAGTTCTTC.

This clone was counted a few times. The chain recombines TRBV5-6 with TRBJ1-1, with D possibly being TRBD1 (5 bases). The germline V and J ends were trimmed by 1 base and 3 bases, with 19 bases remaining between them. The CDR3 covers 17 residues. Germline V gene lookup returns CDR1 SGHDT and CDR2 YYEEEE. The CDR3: CASSLYRWGRGDTEAFF. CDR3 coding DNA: TGTGCCAGCAGCTTGTACAGGTGGGGTCGAGGTGACACTGAAGCTTTCTTT. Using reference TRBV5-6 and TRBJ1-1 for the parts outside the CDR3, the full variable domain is DAGVTQSPTHLIKTRGQQVTLRCSPKSGHDTVSWYQQALGQGPQFIFQYYEEEERQRGNFPDRFSGHQFPNYSSELNVNALLLGDSALYLCASSLYRWGRGDTEAFFGQGTRLTVV.

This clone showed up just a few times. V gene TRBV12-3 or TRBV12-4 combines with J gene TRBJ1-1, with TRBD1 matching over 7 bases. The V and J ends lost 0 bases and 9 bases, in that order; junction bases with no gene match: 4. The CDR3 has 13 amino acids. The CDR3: CASSLAGQAKAFF. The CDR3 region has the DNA TGTGCCAGCAGTTTAGCTGGACAGGCCAAAGCTTTCTTT.

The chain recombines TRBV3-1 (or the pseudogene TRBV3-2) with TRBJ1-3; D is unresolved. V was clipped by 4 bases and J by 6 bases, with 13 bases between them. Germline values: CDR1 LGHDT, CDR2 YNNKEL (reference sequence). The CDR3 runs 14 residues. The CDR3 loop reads CASSPGGSVNTIYF. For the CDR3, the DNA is TGTGCCAGCAGCCCCGGTGGATCCGTAAACACCATATATTTT.

The DNA of the CDR3 is TGTGCCAGCAGCGTAGGTGGCGCAGATACGCAGTATTTT. It translates to CASSVGGADTQYF. The chain couples TRBV9 to TRBJ2-3; no definite D call. V shed 0 bases and J shed 4 bases, with 6 bases lying between them. Germline V gene sequence: CDR1 SGDLS, CDR2 YYNGEE. The CDR3 is 13 residues long.

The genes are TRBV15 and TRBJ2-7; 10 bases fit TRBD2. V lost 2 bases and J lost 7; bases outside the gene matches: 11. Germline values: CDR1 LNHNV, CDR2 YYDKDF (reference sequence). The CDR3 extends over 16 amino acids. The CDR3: CATSRQGTSVDREQYF. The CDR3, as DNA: TGTGCCACCAGCAGACAAGGGACTAGCGTCGATCGGGAGCAGTACTTC.

CDR3 amino acids: CASRQQGASPYEQYF. The CDR3 DNA reads TGTGCCAGCAGACAACAGGGGGCGTCCCCCTACGAGCAGTACTTC. V is TRBV6-5 and J is TRBJ2-7, with 9 bases matching TRBD1. The V gene's germline CDR1 is MNHEY and CDR2 SVGAGI. The CDR3 covers 15 residues. With 6 bases clipped from V and 2 bases from J, the junction kept 8 bases outside the gene matches.

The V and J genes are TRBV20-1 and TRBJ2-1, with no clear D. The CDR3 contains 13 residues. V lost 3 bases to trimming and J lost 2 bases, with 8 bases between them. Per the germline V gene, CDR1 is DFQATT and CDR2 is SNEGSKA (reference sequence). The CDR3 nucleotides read TGCAGTGCTAGTATACCAGCCTACAATGAGCAGTTCTTC. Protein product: CSASIPAYNEQFF.